This entry lists 16 T cell receptor beta chains sequenced from one sample in a study of blood T cell repertoires in COVID-19. Clones were read by immunoSEQ multiplex PCR, and TCRdb kept only the in-frame ones, dropping some. This sample has 100,000 or so clones, with 88% found just once. Sequencing was done on a sample of peripheral blood. The origin of the receptors is a human donor in a cohort sampled during active COVID-19.

The chain has TRBV5-5 and TRBJ2-4; 11 bases line up with TRBD2. Germline assignment: CDR1 SGHKS and CDR2 YYEKEE (reference sequence). V dropped 2 bases and J dropped 6; count of bases not matched to a gene: 7. This CDR3 has 16 residues. In DNA, the CDR3 is TGTGCCAGCAGCTTTGAAACTAGCGGGAGTACAAACATTCAGTACTTC. Translation gives CASSFETSGSTNIQYF.

This clone was seen a single time. CDR3 sequence reads: CASNGGGVVGDTQYF. DNA of the CDR3: TGTGCCAGCAATGGAGGGGGGGTGGTTGGAGATACGCAGTATTTT. This rearrangement joins TRBV5-4 to TRBJ2-3, with D tentatively TRBD2 (7 bases). Trimming shortened V by 6 bases and J by 5 bases, and 19 bases separated the two germline ends. Germline assignment: CDR1 SGHNT and CDR2 YYREEE (reference sequence). The CDR3 is 15 amino acids.

This clone has only a few counts. The chain has TRBV6-6 and TRBJ2-7; 12 nucleotides line up with TRBD1. Germline-derived CDR1 and CDR2 are MNHNY and SVGAGI (reference sequence). V gave up 2 bases and J gave up 6 bases; unmatched junction bases: 5. The CDR3 covers 15 residues. The CDR3 here is CASSYGTGGMGEQYF. DNA of the CDR3: TGTGCCAGCAGTTACGGGACAGGGGGCATGGGCGAGCAGTACTTC.

This chain uses TRBV7-2 with TRBJ1-5; D gene ambiguous. This CDR3 is built from 16 residues. Trimming took 6 bases from V and 2 from J, leaving 17 bases between them. Per germline, CDR1 SGHTA and CDR2 FQGNSA. The CDR3 loop is CASRTGGSGGNQPQHF. CDR3 DNA: TGTGCCAGCAGGACGGGAGGGTCCGGGGGCAATCAGCCCCAGCATTTT.

The V and J genes are TRBV6-4 and TRBJ2-1, with 10 bases aligning to TRBD2. The V gene's germline CDR1 is MRHNA and CDR2 SNTAGT. V shed 0 bases and J 3 bases; nucleotides not matched to a gene: 11. This CDR3 has 19 residues. The CDR3: CASSDSRLAGADYYNEQFF. The CDR3 region has the DNA TGTGCCAGCAGTGACTCGCGGCTAGCGGGAGCCGATTACTACAATGAGCAGTTCTTC.

The chain employs TRBV24-1 and TRBJ2-3; 8 bases are a match to TRBD1. The CDR3 runs to 19 residues. The junction had 16 bases not matched to a gene; V was cut back by 2 bases and J by 4 bases. Germline CDR1 and CDR2: KGHDR and SFDVKD. CDR3: CATSDSRQGASNRADTQYF. The CDR3 DNA is TGTGCCACCAGTGATTCTCGGCAGGGGGCCTCTAACAGGGCAGATACGCAGTATTTT.

The gene calls are TRBV19 and TRBJ2-7, with D perhaps TRBD2 (5 bases). Germline-derived CDR1 and CDR2 are LNHDA and SQIVND (reference sequence). This CDR3 is 13 amino acids long. V was shortened by 4 bases and J by 1 base, with 8 bases between the two germline ends. Here the CDR3 DNA reads TGTGCCAGTAGTACTAGCCTATCCTACGAGCAGTACTTC. It is translated as CASSTSLSYEQYF.

The rearrangement links TRBV12-3 or TRBV12-4 to TRBJ1-5; D remains ambiguous. Trimming stripped 2 bases from V and 8 bases from J, with 10 bases between. CDR3 length equals 13 residues. CDR3 coding DNA: TGTGCCAGCAGTTTATATAGAACGGAGCCCCAGCATTTT. Encoded protein: CASSLYRTEPQHF.

The rearrangement joins TRBV15 to TRBJ2-5; TRBD2 is a possible D gene (7 bases). Germline V CDR1 and CDR2: LNHNV, YYDKDF (reference sequence). The CDR3 loop spans 15 amino acids. V shed 4 bases and J shed 3 bases, with 15 bases lying between them. CDR3 in DNA: TGTGCCACCAGCATGCGGGGGCTGACGAAAGAGACCCAGTACTTC. Its translation is CATSMRGLTKETQYF.

The V and J genes are TRBV11-2 and TRBJ2-4, with D tentatively TRBD2 (5 bases). Trimming pared 3 bases from V and 3 bases from J, leaving 12 bases between. From germline, CDR1 is SGHAT and CDR2 FQNNGV. The CDR3 spans 15 residues. In DNA, the CDR3 is TGTGCCAGCAGCTTGGGCGGGCAGATCAAAAACATTCAGTACTTC. It yields the protein CASSLGGQIKNIQYF.

The chain couples TRBV7-3 to TRBJ2-1; 9 bases fit TRBD1. Germline lookup yields CDR1 SGHTA and CDR2 FQGTGA. CDR3 length: 14 residues. V shed 5 bases and J 8 bases; nucleotides not matched to a gene: 7. The CDR3 spells CASSRGQGRDEQFF. CDR3 DNA: TGTGCCAGCAGCCGCGGACAGGGGAGGGATGAGCAGTTCTTC.

The chain couples TRBV6-5 to TRBJ2-3; D call uncertain. The CDR3 consists of 15 residues. From germline, CDR1 is MNHEY and CDR2 SVGAGI. Between the trimmed V and J ends, which lost 0 bases and 4 bases, there was a span of 11 bases. DNA for the CDR3: TGTGCCAGCAGTTACTCGGGCTATAACCCAGATACGCAGTATTTT. This codes for CASSYSGYNPDTQYF.

V gene TRBV9 combines with J gene TRBJ2-7; possibly TRBD2 for D (6 bases). The ends were cut back, 1 base at V and 1 base at J, with 12 bases in the middle. The germline CDR1 and CDR2 sequences are SGDLS and YYNGEE. The CDR3 is made up of 15 amino acids. The CDR3 is CASSVSPGSSYEQYF. The CDR3 DNA follows: TGTGCCAGCAGCGTATCTCCCGGGAGTTCCTACGAGCAGTACTTC.

This clone occurred once. Mismatch with germline at one junction end may stem from a read error. The chain couples TRBV30 to TRBJ2-3; D possibly corresponds to TRBD2 (6 bases). CDR1 and CDR2 from the germline V gene are GTSNPN and SVGIG (reference sequence). CDR3 length: 11 residues. The CDR3 DNA reads as TGTGCCGGAACTAGCAGAGATACGCAGTATTTT. Translation: CAGTSRDTQYF. The full variable domain, rest sourced from reference TRBV30 and TRBJ2-3, is SQTIHQWPATLVQPVGSPLSLECTVEGTSNPNLYWYRQAAGRGLQLLFYSVGIGQISSEVPQNLSASRPQDRQFILSSKKLLLSDSGFYLCAGTSRDTQYFGPGTRLTVL.

This clone appeared once. V and J are TRBV5-1 and TRBJ2-7; 8 nucleotides align to TRBD2. Germline assignment: CDR1 SGHRS and CDR2 YFSETQ. This CDR3 region has 14 residues. The junction had 7 bases not matched to a gene; V was cut back by 3 bases and J by 5 bases. The CDR3: CASSSGLVMNEQYF. CDR3 coding DNA: TGCGCCAGCAGCTCGGGACTAGTTATGAACGAGCAGTACTTC.

The chain employs TRBV28 and TRBJ1-4; D is undetermined. The germline gives CDR1 MDHEN, CDR2 SYDVKM. Trimming took off 2 bases at V and 0 bases at J, with 4 bases between the two ends. The CDR3 length is 14 residues. The chain's CDR3 is CASSLATTNEKLFF. In nucleotides, the CDR3 is TGTGCCAGCAGTTTAGCGACAACTAATGAAAAACTGTTTTTT.